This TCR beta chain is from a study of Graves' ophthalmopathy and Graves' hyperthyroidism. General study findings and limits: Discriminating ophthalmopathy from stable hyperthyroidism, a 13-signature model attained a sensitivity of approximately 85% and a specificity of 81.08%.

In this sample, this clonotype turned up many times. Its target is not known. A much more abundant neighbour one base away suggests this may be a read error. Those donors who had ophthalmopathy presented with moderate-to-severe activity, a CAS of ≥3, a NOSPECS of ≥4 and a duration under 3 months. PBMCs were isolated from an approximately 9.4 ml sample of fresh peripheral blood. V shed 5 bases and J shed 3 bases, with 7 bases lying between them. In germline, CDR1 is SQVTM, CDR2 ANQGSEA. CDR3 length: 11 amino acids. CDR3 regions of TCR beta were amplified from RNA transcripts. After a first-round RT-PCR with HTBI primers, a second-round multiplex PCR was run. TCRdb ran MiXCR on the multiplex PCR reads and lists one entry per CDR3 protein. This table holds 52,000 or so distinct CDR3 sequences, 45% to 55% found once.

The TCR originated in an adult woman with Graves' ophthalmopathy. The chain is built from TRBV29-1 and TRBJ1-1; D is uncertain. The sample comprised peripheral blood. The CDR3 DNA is TGCAGCGTTAACACGGACACTGAAGCTTTCTTT. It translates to CSVNTDTEAFF.